This T cell receptor (beta chain) was profiled in a study of response to subunit inactivated influenza vaccine. Study-level points and caveats: Researchers suggested that each seasonal influenza vaccination recruits few new T cells.

Trimming shortened V by 4 bases and J by 2 bases, and 15 bases separated the two germline ends. This CDR3 is built from 16 residues. Germline V CDR1 and CDR2: SEHNR, FQNEAQ (reference sequence). TCRdb independently ran MiXCR on the RT-PCR reads; one entry per CDR3 protein. This table holds hundreds of thousands of distinct CDR3 sequences, 12% to 15% found once. In this sample, this clonotype turned up a few times. What it binds is not known. The sequencing here drew on PBMCs from blood, taken approximately 15 days before vaccination. J is TRBJ1-5 and V is TRBV7-9; unclear D gene. The receptor comes from a man aged 45-65 years who received an inactivated influenza vaccine. In DNA form, the CDR3 reads TGTGCCAGCAGCTCCCTAACCAAAGGCGGCAATCAGCCCCAGCATTTT. Translated, it gives CASSSLTKGGNQPQHF.